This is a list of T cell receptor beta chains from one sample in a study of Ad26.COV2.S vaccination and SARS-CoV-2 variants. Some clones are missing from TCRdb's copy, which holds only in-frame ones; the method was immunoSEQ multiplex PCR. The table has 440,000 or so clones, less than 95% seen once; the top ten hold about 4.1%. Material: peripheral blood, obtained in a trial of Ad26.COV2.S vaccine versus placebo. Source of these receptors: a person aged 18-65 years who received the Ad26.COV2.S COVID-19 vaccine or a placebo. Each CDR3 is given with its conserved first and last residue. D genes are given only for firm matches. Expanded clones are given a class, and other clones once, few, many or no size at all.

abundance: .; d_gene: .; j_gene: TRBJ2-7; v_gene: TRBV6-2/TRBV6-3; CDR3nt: TGTGCCAGCAGTTACTCGAGGGGTTCACCCTACGAGCAGTACTTC; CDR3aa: CASSYSRGSPYEQYF
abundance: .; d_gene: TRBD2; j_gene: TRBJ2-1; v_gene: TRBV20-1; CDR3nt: TGCAGTGCTAGTGGGCTAGCGGGAGGGGGATATTCCTACAATGAGCAGTTCTTC; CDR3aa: CSASGLAGGGYSYNEQFF
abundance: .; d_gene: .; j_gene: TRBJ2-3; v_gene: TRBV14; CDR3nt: TGTGCCAGCAGCCCAGTGGCTGGGAGGATCACAGATACGCAGTATTTT; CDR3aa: CASSPVAGRITDTQYF
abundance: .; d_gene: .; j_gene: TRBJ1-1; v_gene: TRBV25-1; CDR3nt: TGTGCCAGCAGTAAGGGATACAGGTCAACCGACACTGAAGCTTTCTTT; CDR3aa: CASSKGYRSTDTEAFF
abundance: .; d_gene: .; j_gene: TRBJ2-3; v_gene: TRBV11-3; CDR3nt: TGTGCCAGCAGCTTAGCGGGGTACACAGATACGCAGTATTTT; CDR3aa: CASSLAGYTDTQYF
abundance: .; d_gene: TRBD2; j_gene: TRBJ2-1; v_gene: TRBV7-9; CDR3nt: TGTGCCAGCAGCCAGGGACTAGCGGAGCAGTTCTTC; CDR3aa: CASSQGLAEQFF
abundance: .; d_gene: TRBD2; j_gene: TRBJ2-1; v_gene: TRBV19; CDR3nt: TGTGCCAGTAGGGGACTAGCGGGAGCGCGGTACAATGAGCAGTTCTTC; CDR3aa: CASRGLAGARYNEQFF
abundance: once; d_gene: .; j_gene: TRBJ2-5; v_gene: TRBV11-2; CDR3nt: TGTGCCAGCAGCTTAGGGGGTGTAGAGTGGGAGACCCAGTACTTC; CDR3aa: CASSLGGVEWETQYF
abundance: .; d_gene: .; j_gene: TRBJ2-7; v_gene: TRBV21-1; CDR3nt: TGTGCCAGCAGCGCCTCACGGGTTTACGAGCAGTACTTC; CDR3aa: CASSASRVYEQYF
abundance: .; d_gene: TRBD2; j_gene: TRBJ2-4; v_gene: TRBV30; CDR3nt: TGTGCCTGGAGTGTACTCGCGGGAGGGCCCAAAAACATTCAGTACTTC; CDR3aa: CAWSVLAGGPKNIQYF
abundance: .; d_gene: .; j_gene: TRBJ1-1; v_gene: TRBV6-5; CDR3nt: TGTGCCAGCAGGAGAACAGGGGAAGCTTTCTTT; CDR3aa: CASRRTGEAFF
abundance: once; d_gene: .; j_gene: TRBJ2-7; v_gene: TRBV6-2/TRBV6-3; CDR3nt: TGTGCCAGCAGTTACGCAAGTTACTCCTACGAGCAGTACTTC; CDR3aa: CASSYASYSYEQYF
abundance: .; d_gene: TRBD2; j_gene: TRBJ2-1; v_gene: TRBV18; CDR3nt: TGTGCCAGCTCACCGGGACCCGCCAGGACTAGCGGGAGGTCGTCACCCTACAATGAGCAGTTCTTC; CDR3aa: CASSPGPARTSGRSSPYNEQFF
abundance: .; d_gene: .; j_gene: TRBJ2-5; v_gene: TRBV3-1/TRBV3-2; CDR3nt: TGTGCCAGCAGCCATCCACCTAATCAAGAGACCCAGTACTTC; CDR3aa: CASSHPPNQETQYF
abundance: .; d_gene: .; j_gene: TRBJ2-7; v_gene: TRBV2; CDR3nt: TGTGCCAGCAGTGGACTACCTGGGGACGAGCAGTACTTC; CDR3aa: CASSGLPGDEQYF
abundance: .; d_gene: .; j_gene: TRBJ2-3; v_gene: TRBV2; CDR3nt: TGTGCCAGCAGTGAGGACGTGAGTGCAGATACGCAGTATTTT; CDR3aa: CASSEDVSADTQYF
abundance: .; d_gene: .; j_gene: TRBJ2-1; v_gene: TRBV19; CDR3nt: TGTGCCACTGGCAGGGGTAGTTCCTACAATGAGCAGTTCTTC; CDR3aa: CATGRGSSYNEQFF
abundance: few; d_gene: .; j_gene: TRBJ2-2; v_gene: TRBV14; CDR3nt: TGTGCCAGCAGTCCTACACGGGTTAGCGGGGAGCTGTTTTTT; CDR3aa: CASSPTRVSGELFF
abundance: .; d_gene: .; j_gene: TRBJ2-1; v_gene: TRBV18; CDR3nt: TGTGCCAGCTCACCGGGGTCAGGGGATGAGCAGTTCTTC; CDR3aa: CASSPGSGDEQFF
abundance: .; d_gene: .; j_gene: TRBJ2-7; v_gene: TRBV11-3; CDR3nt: TGTGCCAGCAGCGGGAGAGGGGCAGGAGGGGAGCAGTACTTC; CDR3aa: CASSGRGAGGEQYF
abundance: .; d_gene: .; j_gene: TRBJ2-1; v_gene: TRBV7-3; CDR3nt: TGTGCCAGCAGCCCTCACTTTCGCTCCTACAATGAGCAGTTCTTC; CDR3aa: CASSPHFRSYNEQFF
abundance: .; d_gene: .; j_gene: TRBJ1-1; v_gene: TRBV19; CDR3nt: TGTGCCAGTAGTGAGGGACTGAAAGCTTTCTTT; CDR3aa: CASSEGLKAFF
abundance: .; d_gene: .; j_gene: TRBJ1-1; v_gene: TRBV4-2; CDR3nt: TGTGCCAGCAGCCTTGAGCTAAACACTGAAGCTTTCTTT; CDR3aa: CASSLELNTEAFF
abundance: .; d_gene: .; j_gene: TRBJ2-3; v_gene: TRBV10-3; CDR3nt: TGTGCCATCAGTGAGTCGTATGGGGGAGGCGGCACAGATACGCAGTATTTT; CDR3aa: CAISESYGGGGTDTQYF
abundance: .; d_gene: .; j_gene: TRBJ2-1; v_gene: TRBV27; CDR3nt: TGTGCCAGCAGTTTATCCTACAATGAGCAGTTCTTC; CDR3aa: CASSLSYNEQFF
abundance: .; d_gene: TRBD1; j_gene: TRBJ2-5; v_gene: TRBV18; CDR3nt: TGTGCCAGCTCACCACGAGGGGGCACCCAAGAGACCCAGTACTTC; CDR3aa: CASSPRGGTQETQYF
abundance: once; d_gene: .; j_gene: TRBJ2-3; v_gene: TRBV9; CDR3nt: TGTGCCAGCGGCCCAATCACAGATACGCAGTATTTT; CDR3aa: CASGPITDTQYF
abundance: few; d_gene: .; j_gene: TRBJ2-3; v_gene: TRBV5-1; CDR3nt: TGCGCCAGCAGCGTTTTGGGGAAGGGCACAGATACGCAGTATTTT; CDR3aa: CASSVLGKGTDTQYF
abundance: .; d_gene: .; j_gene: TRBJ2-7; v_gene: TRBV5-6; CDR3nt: TGTGCCAGCAGCTTGGGGACCGGATTTGCCTACGAGCAGTACTTC; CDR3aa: CASSLGTGFAYEQYF
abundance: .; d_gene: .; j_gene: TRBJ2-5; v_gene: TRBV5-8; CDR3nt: TGTGCCAGCAGCTTCGGACTCGTTAGAGAGACCCAGTACTTC; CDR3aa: CASSFGLVRETQYF
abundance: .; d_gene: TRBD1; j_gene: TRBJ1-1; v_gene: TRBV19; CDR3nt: TGTGCCAGTACCAAACAGGGGCCATTGAACACTGAAGCTTTCTTT; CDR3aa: CASTKQGPLNTEAFF
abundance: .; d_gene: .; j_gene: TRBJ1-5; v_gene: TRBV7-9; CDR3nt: TGTGCCAGCAGCGCGGCGGGGGATCATAGCAATCAGCCCCAGCATTTT; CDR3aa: CASSAAGDHSNQPQHF
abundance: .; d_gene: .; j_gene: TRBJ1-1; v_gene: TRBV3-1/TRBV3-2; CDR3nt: TGTGCCAGCAGCCTAAGAGGGGACACTGAAGCTTTCTTT; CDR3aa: CASSLRGDTEAFF
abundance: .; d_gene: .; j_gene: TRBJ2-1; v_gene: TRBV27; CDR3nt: TGTGCCAGCAGTGGGGGGAGCAATGAGCAGTTCTTC; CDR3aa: CASSGGSNEQFF
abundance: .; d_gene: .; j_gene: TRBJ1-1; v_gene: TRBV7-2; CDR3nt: TGTGCCAGCAGCCCCGGACAGTTGAACACTGAAGCTTTCTTT; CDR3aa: CASSPGQLNTEAFF
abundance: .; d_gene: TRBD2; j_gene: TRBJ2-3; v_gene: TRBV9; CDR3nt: TGTGCCAGCAGCGTACGGGGGGAATTCGCAGATACGCAGTATTTT; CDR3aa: CASSVRGEFADTQYF
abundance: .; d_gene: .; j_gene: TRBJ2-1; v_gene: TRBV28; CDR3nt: TGTGCCAGCAGTTTATTAGCCCAGGTCCTAGGGAGGGAGCAGTTCTTC; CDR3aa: CASSLLAQVLGREQFF
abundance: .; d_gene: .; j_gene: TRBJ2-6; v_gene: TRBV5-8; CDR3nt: TGTGCCAGCAGCTTGGAGGGACTCTCTGGGGCCAACGTCCTGACTTTC; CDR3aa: CASSLEGLSGANVLTF
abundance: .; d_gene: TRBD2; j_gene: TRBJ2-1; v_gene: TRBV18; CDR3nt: TGTGCCAGCTCACCGGGGAGGGTGGACAATGAGCAGTTCTTC; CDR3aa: CASSPGRVDNEQFF
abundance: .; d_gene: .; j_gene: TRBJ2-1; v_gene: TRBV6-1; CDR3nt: TGTGCCAGCAGTGAAGTAGAGGGAGGCCTCTACAATGAGCAGTTCTTC; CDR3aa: CASSEVEGGLYNEQFF
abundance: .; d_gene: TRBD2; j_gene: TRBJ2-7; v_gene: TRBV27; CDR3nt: TGTGCCAGCAGACAGATGGGGGGGAGGTCCTACGAGCAGTACTTC; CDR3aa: CASRQMGGRSYEQYF
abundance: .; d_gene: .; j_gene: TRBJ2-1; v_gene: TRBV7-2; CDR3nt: TGTGCCAGCAGCTTAGCGCAGGTTGGGAGAAATGAGCAGTTCTTC; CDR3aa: CASSLAQVGRNEQFF
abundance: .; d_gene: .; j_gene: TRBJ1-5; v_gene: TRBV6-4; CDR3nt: TGTGCCAGCAGCTACGAGGGTGGCGGGCCCCAGCATTTT; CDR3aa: CASSYEGGGPQHF
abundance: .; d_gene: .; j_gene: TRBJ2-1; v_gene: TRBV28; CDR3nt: TGTGCCAGCACCCGAAGCGGATCCTACAATGAGCAGTTCTTC; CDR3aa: CASTRSGSYNEQFF
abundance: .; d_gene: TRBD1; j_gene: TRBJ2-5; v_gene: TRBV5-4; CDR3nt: TGTGCCAGCAGCGGGAGGACAGGGGGAGAAGAGACCCAGTACTTC; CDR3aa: CASSGRTGGEETQYF
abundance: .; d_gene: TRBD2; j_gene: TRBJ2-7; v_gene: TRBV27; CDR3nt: TGTGCCAGCAGTCCTTCTAGCGGGAATGTCTACGAGCAGTACTTC; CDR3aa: CASSPSSGNVYEQYF
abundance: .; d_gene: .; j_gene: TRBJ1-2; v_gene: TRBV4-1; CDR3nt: TGCGCCAGCAGCCAAGTCAACAACTATGGCTACACCTTC; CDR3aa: CASSQVNNYGYTF
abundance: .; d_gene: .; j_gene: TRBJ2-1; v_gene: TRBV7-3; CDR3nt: TGTGCCAGCAGCCTACAGAGTGCCGATTACAATGAGCAGTTCTTC; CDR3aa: CASSLQSADYNEQFF
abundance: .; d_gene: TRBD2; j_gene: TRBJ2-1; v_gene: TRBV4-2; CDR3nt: TGTGCCAGCAGCCAAGAAACTAGCGATTACAATGAGCAGTTCTTC; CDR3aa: CASSQETSDYNEQFF
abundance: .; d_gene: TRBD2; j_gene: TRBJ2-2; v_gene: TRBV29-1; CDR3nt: TGCAGCGGCCGGACTAGCGGTAACACCGGGGAGCTGTTTTTT; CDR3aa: CSGRTSGNTGELFF
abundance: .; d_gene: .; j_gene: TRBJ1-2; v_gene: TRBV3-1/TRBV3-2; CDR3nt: TGTGCCAGCAGCCAACTTTCTGGCTACACCTTC; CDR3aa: CASSQLSGYTF
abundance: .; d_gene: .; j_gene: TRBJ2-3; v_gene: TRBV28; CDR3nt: TGTGCCAGCAGTTGGGCCTGGGCAGATACGCAGTATTTT; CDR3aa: CASSWAWADTQYF
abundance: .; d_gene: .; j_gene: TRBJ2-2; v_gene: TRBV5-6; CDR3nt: TGTGCCAGCAGCCCTTATGGGAACACCGGGGAGCTGTTTTTT; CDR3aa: CASSPYGNTGELFF
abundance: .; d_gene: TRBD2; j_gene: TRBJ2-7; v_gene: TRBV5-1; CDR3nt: TGCGCCAGCAGCGGAGGGACTAGCGGGTACCACGAGCAGTACTTC; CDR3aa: CASSGGTSGYHEQYF
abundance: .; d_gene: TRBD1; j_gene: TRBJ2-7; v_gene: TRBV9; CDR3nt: TGTGCCAGCAACGAGGGACAGGGGCGCTACGAGCAGTACTTC; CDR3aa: CASNEGQGRYEQYF
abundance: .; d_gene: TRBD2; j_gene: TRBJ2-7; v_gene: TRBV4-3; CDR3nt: TGCGCCAGCAGCCGCGCCACGGGAGGTCCCCCTTCCTACGAGCAGTACTTC; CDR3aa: CASSRATGGPPSYEQYF
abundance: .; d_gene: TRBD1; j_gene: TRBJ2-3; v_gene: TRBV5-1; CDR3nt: TGCGCCAGCAGCTTGACAGGGGGCGTGAGGGGAGATACGCAGTATTTT; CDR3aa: CASSLTGGVRGDTQYF
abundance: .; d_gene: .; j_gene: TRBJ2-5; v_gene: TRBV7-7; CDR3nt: TGTGCCAGCAGCTTAAGGTCTGGATTCGGGGAGACCCAGTACTTC; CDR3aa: CASSLRSGFGETQYF